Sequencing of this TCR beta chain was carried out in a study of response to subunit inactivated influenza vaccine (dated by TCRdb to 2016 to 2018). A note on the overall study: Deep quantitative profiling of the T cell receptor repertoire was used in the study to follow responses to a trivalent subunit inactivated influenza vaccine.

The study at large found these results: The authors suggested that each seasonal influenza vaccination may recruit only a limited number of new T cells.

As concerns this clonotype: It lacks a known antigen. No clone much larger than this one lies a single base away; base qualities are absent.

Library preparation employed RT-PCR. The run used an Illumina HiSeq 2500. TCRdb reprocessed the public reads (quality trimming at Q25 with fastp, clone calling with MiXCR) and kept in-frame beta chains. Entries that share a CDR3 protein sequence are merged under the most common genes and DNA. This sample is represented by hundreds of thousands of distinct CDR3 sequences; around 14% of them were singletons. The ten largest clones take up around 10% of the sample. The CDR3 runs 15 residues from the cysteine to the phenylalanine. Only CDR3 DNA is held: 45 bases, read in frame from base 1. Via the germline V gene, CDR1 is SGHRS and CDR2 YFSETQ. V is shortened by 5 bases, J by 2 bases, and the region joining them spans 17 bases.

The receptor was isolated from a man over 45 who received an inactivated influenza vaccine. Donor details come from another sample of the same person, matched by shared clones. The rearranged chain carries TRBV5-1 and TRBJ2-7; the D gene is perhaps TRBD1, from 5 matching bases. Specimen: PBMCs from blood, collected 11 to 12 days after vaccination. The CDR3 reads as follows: CASSPKEGVTYEQYF. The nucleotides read TGCGCCAGCAGTCCTAAAGAAGGGGTAACCTACGAGCAGTACTTC.